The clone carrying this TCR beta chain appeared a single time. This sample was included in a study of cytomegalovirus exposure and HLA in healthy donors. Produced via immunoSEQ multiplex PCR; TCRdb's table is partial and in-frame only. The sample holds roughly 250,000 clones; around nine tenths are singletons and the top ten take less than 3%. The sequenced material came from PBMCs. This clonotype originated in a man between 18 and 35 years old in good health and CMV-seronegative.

The CDR3 loop reads CASSLTGVVYEQYF. The CDR3 region has the DNA TGTGCCAGCAGCCTTACAGGGGTCGTCTACGAGCAGTACTTC. This chain uses TRBV5-6 with TRBJ2-7; 7 bases agree with TRBD1. V shed 4 bases, J shed 3 bases, and the junction held 7 bases outside the gene matches. The CDR3 runs 14 residues. The germline CDR1 and CDR2 sequences are SGHDT and YYEEEE.